Described below is a single TCR beta chain sequence and its context. Some clones are missing from TCRdb's copy, which holds only in-frame ones; the method was immunoSEQ multiplex PCR. This table holds about 710,000 clones, more than 70% found once. This specimen belongs to a study of shared T cell receptors in the human thymus. CDR1 is LGHNA, CDR2 YSLEER, per germline. This CDR3 is built from 17 residues. Trimming took off 2 bases at V and 2 bases at J, with 19 bases between the two ends. The data also belong to a second study, concerning human thymus T cells. That paper states: Resections from corrective heart surgery provided thymus tissue. Both thymic and peripheral blood repertoires showed apparently biased V and J usage. Related research found strongly overlapping thymic repertoires in unrelated individuals.

Sample: thymocytes. This chain connects TRBV4-3 to TRBJ2-7; possible D gene TRBD2, 5 bases. The receptor was isolated from a boy younger than two with a congenital heart defect. CDR3 in DNA: TGCGCCAGCAGCCAATCTATCCGGGGTCCTACACCCTACGAGCAGTACTTC. Translating it yields CASSQSIRGPTPYEQYF.